The clone carrying this T cell receptor beta chain has just one count. V was cut by 3 bases and J by 9 bases, with 5 bases left in between. Germline loops: CDR1 SGHDN, CDR2 FVKESK. This CDR3 is 10 amino acids long. This sample is drawn from a study of T cell clonotyping in hematopoietic cell transplantation. Libraries were prepared by immunoSEQ multiplex PCR; TCRdb keeps only in-frame clonotypes and omits some of them. The top ten clones hold roughly 13% of a sample with about 15,000 clones, approximately 84% of them seen once. This receptor was obtained from a male patient between 50 and 60 years old who had an allogeneic stem cell transplant from an unrelated donor, so T cells may come from the graft donor. Some clones in this sample may be carry-over from other donors' samples. Sequenced here: PBMCs, sampled 100 days after allogeneic stem cell transplant. The chain couples TRBV14 to TRBJ2-5; D possibly corresponds to TRBD2 (5 bases). CDR3 nucleotides: TGTGCCAGCAGCCAGGAGGCCCAGTACTTC. Its protein is CASSQEAQYF.